This T cell receptor (beta chain) emerged from a study of beta chain features in type 1 diabetes. Turning to the study itself: About 110 million sorted cells were examined across all samples.

Study conclusions and caveats: Moderately but significantly shorter TCRB CDR3s were found in Type 1 diabetes patients in all four CD4+ subsets. It was among patients, rather than healthy donors, that naive, central memory and Treg TCRB repertoires appeared more similar. Fewer junction insertions and more nucleotide deletions appeared in type 1 diabetes patients.

Comment on this clone: Its cognate antigen is unknown.

Germline loops: CDR1 SGHTA, CDR2 FQGNSA. The CDR3 length is 16 residues. V lost 4 bases to trimming and J lost 3 bases; unmatched junction nucleotides: 10. Expressed TCRB transcripts got sequenced, as all isolated RNA was reverse transcribed. The data were produced by immunoSEQ multiplex PCR, yet TCRdb's version contains in-frame clones alone and is incomplete. The sample yields 630,000 or so clones, about 14% seen once. This chain connects TRBV7-2 to TRBJ2-7, with TRBD1 matching 9 bases. Sequenced sample: naive CD4+ T cells from blood. The receptor's source is a man aged 18 to 29 with type 1 diabetes. This chain's CDR3 is CASSSLWDREIYEQYF. CDR3 bases: TGTGCCAGCAGCTCCCTGTGGGACAGGGAAATCTACGAGCAGTACTTC.